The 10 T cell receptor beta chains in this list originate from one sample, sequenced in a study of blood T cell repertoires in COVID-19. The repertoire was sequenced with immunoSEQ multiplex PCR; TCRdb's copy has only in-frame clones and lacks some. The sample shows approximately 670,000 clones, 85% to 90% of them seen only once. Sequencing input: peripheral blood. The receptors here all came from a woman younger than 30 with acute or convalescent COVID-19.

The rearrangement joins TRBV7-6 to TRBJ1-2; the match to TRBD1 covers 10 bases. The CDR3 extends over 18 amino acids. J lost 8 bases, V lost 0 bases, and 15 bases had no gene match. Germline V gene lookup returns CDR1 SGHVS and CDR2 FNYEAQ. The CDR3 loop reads CASSLAKDDRGLLGGYTF. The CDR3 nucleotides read TGTGCCAGCAGCTTAGCTAAGGATGACAGGGGGCTCCTCGGGGGCTACACCTTC.

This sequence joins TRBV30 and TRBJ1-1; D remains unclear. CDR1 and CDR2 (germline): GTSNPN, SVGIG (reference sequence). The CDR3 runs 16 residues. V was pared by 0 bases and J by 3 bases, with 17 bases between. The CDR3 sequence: CAWSVLGRTGDTEAFF. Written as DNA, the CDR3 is TGTGCCTGGAGTGTACTAGGTCGAACTGGGGACACTGAAGCTTTCTTT.

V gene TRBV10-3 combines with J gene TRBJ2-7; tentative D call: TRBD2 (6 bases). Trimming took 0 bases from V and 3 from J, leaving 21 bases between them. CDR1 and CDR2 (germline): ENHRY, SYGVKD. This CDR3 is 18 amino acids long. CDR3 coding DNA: TGTGCCATCAGTGAGTCAGCTACTGGGGGGAGGCGAAACTACGAGCAGTACTTC. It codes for CAISESATGGRRNYEQYF.

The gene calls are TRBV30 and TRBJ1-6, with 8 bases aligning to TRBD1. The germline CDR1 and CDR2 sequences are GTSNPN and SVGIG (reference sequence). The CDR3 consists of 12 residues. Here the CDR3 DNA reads TGTGCGTCTGGGACAGGAGATTCACCCCTCCACTTT. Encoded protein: CASGTGDSPLHF.

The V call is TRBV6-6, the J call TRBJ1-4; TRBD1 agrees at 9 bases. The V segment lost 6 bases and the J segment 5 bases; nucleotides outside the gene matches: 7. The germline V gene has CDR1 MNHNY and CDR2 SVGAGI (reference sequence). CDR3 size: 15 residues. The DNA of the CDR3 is TGTGCCAGCAGCCATCGGACAGGGGAAAATGAAAAACTGTTTTTT. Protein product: CASSHRTGENEKLFF.

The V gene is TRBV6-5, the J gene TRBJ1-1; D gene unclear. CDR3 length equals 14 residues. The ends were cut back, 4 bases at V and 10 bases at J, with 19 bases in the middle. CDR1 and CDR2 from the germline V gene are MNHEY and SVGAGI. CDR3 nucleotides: TGTGCCAGCAGTTCTTCTCGGGAGGGAATTGGAGCTTTCTTT. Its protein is CASSSSREGIGAFF.

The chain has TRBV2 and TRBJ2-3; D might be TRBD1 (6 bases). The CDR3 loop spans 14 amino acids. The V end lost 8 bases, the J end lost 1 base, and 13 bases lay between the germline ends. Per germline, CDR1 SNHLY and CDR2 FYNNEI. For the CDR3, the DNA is TGTGCCAGCCATCGAGGGGGAGGCACAGATACGCAGTATTTT. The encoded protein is CASHRGGGTDTQYF.

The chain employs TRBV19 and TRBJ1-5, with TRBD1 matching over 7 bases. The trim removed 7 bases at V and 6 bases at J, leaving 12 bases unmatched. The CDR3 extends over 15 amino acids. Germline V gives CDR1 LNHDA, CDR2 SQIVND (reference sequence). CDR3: CASTIGQVESQPQHF. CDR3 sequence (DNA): TGTGCCAGTACCATCGGACAGGTAGAGTCTCAGCCCCAGCATTTT.

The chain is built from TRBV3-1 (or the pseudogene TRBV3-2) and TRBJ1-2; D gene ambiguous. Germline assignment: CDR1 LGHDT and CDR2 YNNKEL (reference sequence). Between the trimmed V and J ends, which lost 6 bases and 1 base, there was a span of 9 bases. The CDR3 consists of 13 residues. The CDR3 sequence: CASRSHVNYGYTF. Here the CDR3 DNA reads TGTGCCAGCAGGAGCCACGTTAACTATGGCTACACCTTC.

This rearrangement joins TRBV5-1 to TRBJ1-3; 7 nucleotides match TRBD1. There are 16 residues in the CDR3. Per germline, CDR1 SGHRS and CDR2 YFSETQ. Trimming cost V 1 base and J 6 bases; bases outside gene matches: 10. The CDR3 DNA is TGCGCCAGCAGCTTGATGTCGGGGGGGACAGTAAACACCATATATTTT. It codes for CASSLMSGGTVNTIYF. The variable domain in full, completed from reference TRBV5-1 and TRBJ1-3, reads KAGVTQTPRYLIKTRGQQVTLSCSPISGHRSVSWYQQTPGQGLQFLFEYFSETQRNKGNFPGRFSGRQFSNSRSEMNVSTLELGDSALYLCASSLMSGGTVNTIYFGEGSWLTVV.